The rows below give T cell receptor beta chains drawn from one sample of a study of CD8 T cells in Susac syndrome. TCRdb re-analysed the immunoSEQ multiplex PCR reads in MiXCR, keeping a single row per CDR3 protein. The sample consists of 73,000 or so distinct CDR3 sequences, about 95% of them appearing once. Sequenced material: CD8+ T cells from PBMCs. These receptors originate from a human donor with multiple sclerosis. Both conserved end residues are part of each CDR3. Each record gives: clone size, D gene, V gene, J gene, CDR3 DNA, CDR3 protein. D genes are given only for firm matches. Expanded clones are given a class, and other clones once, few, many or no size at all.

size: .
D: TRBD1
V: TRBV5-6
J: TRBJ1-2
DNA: TGTGCCAGCAGCTTGGGGCCGACAGGGCTGGGCTATGGCTACACCTTC
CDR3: CASSLGPTGLGYGYTF

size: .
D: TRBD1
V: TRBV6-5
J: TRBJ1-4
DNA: TGTGCCAGCAGTTACTCGATTAGGGGGCTTTCCCCTAATGAAAAACTGTTTTTT
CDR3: CASSYSIRGLSPNEKLFF

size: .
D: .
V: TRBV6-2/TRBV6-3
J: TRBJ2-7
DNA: TGTGCCAGCAGCCGCCCCTCCCAAGGAAACGAGCAGTACTTC
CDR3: CASSRPSQGNEQYF

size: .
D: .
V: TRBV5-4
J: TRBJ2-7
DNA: TGTGCCAGCAGCTTGGGGTGGGGGACGGAGTACCCCTACGAGCAGTACTTC
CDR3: CASSLGWGTEYPYEQYF

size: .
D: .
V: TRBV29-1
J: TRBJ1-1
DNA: TGCAGCGTGGACACGAACACTGAAGCTTTCTTT
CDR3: CSVDTNTEAFF

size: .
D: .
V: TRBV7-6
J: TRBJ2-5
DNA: TGTGCCAGCAGCTTAGCACAGAGCCAAGAGACCCAGTACTTC
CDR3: CASSLAQSQETQYF

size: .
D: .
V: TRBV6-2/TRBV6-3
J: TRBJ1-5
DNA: TGTGCCAGCAGTCCCGGGCCAGGCGTGGGGCATTTT
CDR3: CASSPGPGVGHF

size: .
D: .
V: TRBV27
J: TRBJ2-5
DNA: TGTGCCAGCAGGCCCGGGACTCTTAAAGAGACCCAGTACTTC
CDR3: CASRPGTLKETQYF

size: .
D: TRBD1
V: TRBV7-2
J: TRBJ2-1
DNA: TGTGCCAGCAGGCATAAACCGGGACAGGGGAGGGATGAGCAGTTCTTC
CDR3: CASRHKPGQGRDEQFF

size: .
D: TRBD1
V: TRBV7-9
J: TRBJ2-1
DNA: TGTGCCAGCAGCTCCACGCTACAGGGGCCGTGGAATGAGCAGTTCTTC
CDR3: CASSSTLQGPWNEQFF

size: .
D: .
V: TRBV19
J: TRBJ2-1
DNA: TGTGCCAGTAGTATAGGGAGGGGGAGCGAGCAGTTCTTC
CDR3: CASSIGRGSEQFF

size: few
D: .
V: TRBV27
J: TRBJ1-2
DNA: TGTGCCAGCAGTTTGGTCGGGGACTATGGCTACACCTTC
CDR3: CASSLVGDYGYTF

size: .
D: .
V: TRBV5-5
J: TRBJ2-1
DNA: TGTGCCAGCAGCTTGGCCGGGGTCAGCTACAATGAGCAGTTCTTC
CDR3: CASSLAGVSYNEQFF

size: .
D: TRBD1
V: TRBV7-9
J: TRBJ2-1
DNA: TGTGCCAGCAGCGACCGGGACAGGGGGAATGAGCAGTTCTTC
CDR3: CASSDRDRGNEQFF

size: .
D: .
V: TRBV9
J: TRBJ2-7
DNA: TGTGCCAGCAGCGGGGGAGGACGGATTTACGAGCAGTACTTC
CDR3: CASSGGGRIYEQYF

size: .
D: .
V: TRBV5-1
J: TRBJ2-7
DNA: TGCGCCAGCAGCTTGGCGGGACAAGAGTACGAGCAGTACTTC
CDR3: CASSLAGQEYEQYF

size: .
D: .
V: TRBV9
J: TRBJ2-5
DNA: TGTGCCAGCAGCGTAGAAGGGGGAAGAGAGACCCAGTACTTC
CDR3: CASSVEGGRETQYF

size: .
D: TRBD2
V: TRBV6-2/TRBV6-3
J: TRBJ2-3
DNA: TGTGCCAGCAGTTACTCCACTAGCGGCAACACAGATACGCAGTATTTT
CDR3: CASSYSTSGNTDTQYF

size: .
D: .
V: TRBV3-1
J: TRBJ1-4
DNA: TGTGCCAGCAGCCAAGACCCCGGGTCGGGTAATGAAAAACTGTTTTTT
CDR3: CASSQDPGSGNEKLFF

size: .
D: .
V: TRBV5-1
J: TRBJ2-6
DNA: TGCGCCAGCAGCCCTCGCAACAGGTTAAGCTCTGGGGCCAACGTCCTGACTTTC
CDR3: CASSPRNRLSSGANVLTF

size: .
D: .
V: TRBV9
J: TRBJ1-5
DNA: TGTGCCAGCAGCGTAGGCAGGGGCGATCAGCCCCAGCATTTT
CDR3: CASSVGRGDQPQHF

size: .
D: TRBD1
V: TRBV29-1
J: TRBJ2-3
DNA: TGCAGCGTTGCCCCACAGGGGGCAGATACGCAGTATTTT
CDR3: CSVAPQGADTQYF

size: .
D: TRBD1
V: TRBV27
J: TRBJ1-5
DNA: TGTGCCAGCAGAATAAACGGACAGGGGGCAAGCAATCAGCCCCAGCATTTT
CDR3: CASRINGQGASNQPQHF

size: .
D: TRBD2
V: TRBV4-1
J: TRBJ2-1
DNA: TGCGCCAGCAGCCAAGTCGGCGGGGCCCGGGGGGGTGAGCAGTTCTTC
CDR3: CASSQVGGARGGEQFF

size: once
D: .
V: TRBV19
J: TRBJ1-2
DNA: TGTGCCAGTAGCCCAAGAGTGGGGAGCTATGGCTACACCTTC
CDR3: CASSPRVGSYGYTF

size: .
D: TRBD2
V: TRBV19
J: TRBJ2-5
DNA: TGTGCCAGTAGTATTAAGCTAGCGGGAGAAGAGACCCAGTACTTC
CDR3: CASSIKLAGEETQYF

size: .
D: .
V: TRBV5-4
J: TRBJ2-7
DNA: TGTGCCAGCAGCTTCAGCTCCGGGGCTGGCGAGCAGTACTTC
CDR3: CASSFSSGAGEQYF

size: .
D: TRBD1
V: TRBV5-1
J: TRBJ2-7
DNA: TGCGCCAGCAGCCTTGGACAGGCTGGGTACGAGCAGTACTTC
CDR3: CASSLGQAGYEQYF

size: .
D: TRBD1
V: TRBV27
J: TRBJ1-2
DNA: TGTGCCAGCAGTTTAGTGGGGACAGGGTATGGCTACACCTTC
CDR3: CASSLVGTGYGYTF

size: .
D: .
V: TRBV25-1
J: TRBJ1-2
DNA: TGTGCCAGCAGTGACCCGGGGAATGGCTACACCTTC
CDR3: CASSDPGNGYTF

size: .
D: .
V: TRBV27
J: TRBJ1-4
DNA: TGTGCCAGCAGTTTTAGCGGGACGTCGTCTAATGAAAAACTGTTTTTT
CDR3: CASSFSGTSSNEKLFF

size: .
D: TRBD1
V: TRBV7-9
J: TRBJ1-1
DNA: TGTGCCAGCAGCTTAGACAGGGGGTACACTGAAGCTTTCTTT
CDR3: CASSLDRGYTEAFF

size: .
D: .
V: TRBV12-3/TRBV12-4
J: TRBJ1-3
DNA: TGTGCCAGCAGTCCTGGACGGGTCGGGGACATATATTTT
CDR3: CASSPGRVGDIYF

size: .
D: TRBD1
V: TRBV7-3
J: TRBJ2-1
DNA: TGTGCCAGCAGCCCTCGGACAGGGGGCTACAATGAGCAGTTCTTC
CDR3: CASSPRTGGYNEQFF

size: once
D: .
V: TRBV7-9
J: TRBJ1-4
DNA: TGTGCCAGCAGCTTAGGCGGTAAACTGTTTTTT
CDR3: CASSLGGKLFF

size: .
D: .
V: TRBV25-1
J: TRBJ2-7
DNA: TGTGCCAGCAGTGGGGACCTGTCCTTTAGCTCCTACGAGCAGTACTTC
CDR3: CASSGDLSFSSYEQYF

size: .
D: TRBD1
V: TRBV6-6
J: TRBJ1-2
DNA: TGTGCCAGCAGCAGGGGGCAAGGCTACACCTTC
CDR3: CASSRGQGYTF

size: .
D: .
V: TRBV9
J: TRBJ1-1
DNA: TGTGCCAGCAGCGTAGGAGGGGACACTGAAGCTTTCTTT
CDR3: CASSVGGDTEAFF

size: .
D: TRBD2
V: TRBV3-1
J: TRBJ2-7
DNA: TGTGCCAGCAGCCAAGATTTAGGACTAGCGGGAGGGCCCGACTACGAGCAGTACTTC
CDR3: CASSQDLGLAGGPDYEQYF

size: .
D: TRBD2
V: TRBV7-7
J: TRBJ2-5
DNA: TGTGCCAGCAGCCTACTCGGGGGACTAGGGCCGGAAGAGACCCAGTACTTC
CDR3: CASSLLGGLGPEETQYF

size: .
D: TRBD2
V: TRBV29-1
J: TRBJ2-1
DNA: TGCAGCGTGGCTCATAGCGGGAGGGCCTACAATGAGCAGTTCTTC
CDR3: CSVAHSGRAYNEQFF

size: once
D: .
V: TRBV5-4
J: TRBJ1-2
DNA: TGTGCCAGCAGCCCCTCGGGGGCGGGAGATGGCTACACCTTC
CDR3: CASSPSGAGDGYTF

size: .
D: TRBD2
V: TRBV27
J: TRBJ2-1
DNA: TGTGCCAGCAGTAGCGGGGGGGCCGTAAGGAAGCAGTTCTTC
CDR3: CASSSGGAVRKQFF

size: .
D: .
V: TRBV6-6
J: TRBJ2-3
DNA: TGTGCCAGCAGTTACTCGAGTGGAGGAACAGATACGCAGTATTTT
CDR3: CASSYSSGGTDTQYF

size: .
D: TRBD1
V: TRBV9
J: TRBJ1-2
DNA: TGTGCCAGCAGCGTACCGGGACAGGGGGGTGGCTACACCTTC
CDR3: CASSVPGQGGGYTF

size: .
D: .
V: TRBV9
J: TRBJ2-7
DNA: TGTGCCAGCAGCCCTACCGGAGGGTCCTACGAGCAGTACTTC
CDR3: CASSPTGGSYEQYF

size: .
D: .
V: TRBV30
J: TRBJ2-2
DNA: TGTGCCTGGAGGGTAACTAGCAACACCGGGGAGCTGTTTTTT
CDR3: CAWRVTSNTGELFF

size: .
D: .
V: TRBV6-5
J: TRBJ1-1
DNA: TGTGCCAGCAGTTACTCTGGCGCCTCCCCCACTGAAGCTTTCTTT
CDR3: CASSYSGASPTEAFF